These 24 T cell receptor beta chains were sequenced from one sample in a study of Graves' ophthalmopathy and Graves' hyperthyroidism. TCR beta CDR3 regions were amplified from RNA transcripts. Second-round multiplex PCR followed a first-round RT-PCR using HTBI primers. TCRdb re-derived calls from the multiplex PCR reads in MiXCR, one entry per CDR3 protein. In the table there are around 1.1 million distinct CDR3 sequences, less than 45% of which are singletons. The sequencing input was peripheral blood or thyroid tissue (not recorded which). The receptors come from an adult man with Graves' hyperthyroidism.

As to this clonotype: Without the conserved terminal phenylalanine or tryptophan, this CDR3 likely stems from a read error. The DNA is omitted, as the CDR3 cannot be located on it reliably, and the CDR3 follows TCRdb's listing. V gene TRBV29-1 combines with J gene TRBJ1-1; no DNA check was done on the table's D call, TRBD1. Germline CDR1 and CDR2: SQVTM and ANQGSEA. The CDR3 totals 11 residues, both ends included. CDR3: CSVHLGQGMAY.

As regards this clonotype: The junction departs from the called germline gene at one end, perhaps through a read error. CDR3 bases: TGTGCCAGCAGTGACGGGACAGCCCAAGAGGCCCAGTACTTC. It yields the protein CASSDGTAQEAQYF. The V and J genes are TRBV25-1 and TRBJ2-5, with 7 bases matching TRBD1. The CDR3 has 14 residues. CDR1 and CDR2 from the germline V gene are MGHDK and SYGVNS.

This clonotype was counted at least ten times. The chain uses TRBV2 and TRBJ2-7, with D perhaps being TRBD1 or TRBD2 (5 bases each). CDR1 is SNHLY and CDR2 is FYNNEI in the germline V gene. The length of the CDR3 is 12 residues. V lost 8 bases and J lost 2, with 10 bases in between. The CDR3 region is CASRDPTYEQYF. As DNA, the CDR3 is TGTGCCAGCCGGGACCCGACCTACGAGCAGTACTTC. Based on the CDR3 plus reference TRBV2 and TRBJ2-7, the full variable domain is EPEVTQTPSHQVTQMGQEVILRCVPISNHLYFYWYRQILGQKVEFLVSFYNNEISEKSEIFDDQFSVERPDGSNFTLKIRSTKLEDSAMYFCASRDPTYEQYFGPGTRLTVT.

This clonotype occurred many times. The V gene is TRBV7-9, the J gene TRBJ2-5; perhaps TRBD1 as D (6 bases). This CDR3 region has 12 residues. With 10 bases removed from V and 2 bases from J, the gap between germline ends came to 11 bases. CDR1 and CDR2 from the germline V gene are SEHNR and FQNEAQ (reference sequence). This chain's CDR3 is CAIQGYQETQYF. The CDR3 DNA reads TGTGCCATACAGGGCTATCAAGAGACCCAGTACTTC.

There are many counts of this clonotype. The chain has TRBV10-2 and TRBJ2-7; D gene unclear. V was shortened by 5 bases and J by 5 bases, with 10 bases between the two germline ends. The CDR3 runs to 12 residues. Germline V gene data show CDR1 as WSHSY and CDR2 as SAAADI. The CDR3, as DNA: TGCGCCAGCAGTACGGGTCATAACGAGCAGTACTTC. It encodes CASSTGHNEQYF.

This clonotype has more than one count but fewer than ten. This chain links TRBV5-4 with TRBJ2-5; 10 nucleotides match TRBD2. V lost 4 bases, J lost 1 base, and 7 bases stayed unmatched. Germline V CDR1 and CDR2: SGHNT, YYREEE (reference sequence). The CDR3 length is 16 residues. The CDR3 reads CASSPGASGGQETQYF. CDR3 nucleotides: TGTGCCAGCAGCCCGGGGGCTAGCGGGGGCCAAGAGACCCAGTACTTC.

The table lists this clonotype with many counts. V and J are TRBV12-3 or TRBV12-4 and TRBJ1-1, with TRBD1 as a possible D gene (6 bases). Trimming removed 3 bases from V and 3 bases from J, with 11 bases in between. This CDR3 spans 14 amino acids. The CDR3 region is CASSFGGLDTEAFF. The CDR3 bases are TGTGCCAGCAGTTTCGGGGGCTTGGACACTGAAGCTTTCTTT.

This clonotype was found a few times. A read error may be the cause here, since a much bigger clone is one base away. The rearrangement joins TRBV9 to TRBJ1-5; D gene unclear. This CDR3 region has 16 residues. With 0 bases removed from V and 0 bases from J, the gap between germline ends came to 10 bases. CDR1 SGDLS and CDR2 YYNGEE come from the germline V gene. The CDR3 nucleotides are TGTGCCAGCAGCGTAGGAGGACGGGATAGCAATCAGCCCCAGCATTTT. Translated: CASSVGGRDSNQPQHF. Combining the CDR3 with reference TRBV9 and TRBJ1-5 gives the whole variable domain DSGVTQTPKHLITATGQRVTLRCSPRSGDLSVYWYQQSLDQGLQFLIQYYNGEERAKGNILERFSAQQFPDLHSELNLSSLELGDSALYFCASSVGGRDSNQPQHFGDGTRLSIL.

This clonotype was seen a single time. The chain couples TRBV9 to TRBJ2-2; D might be TRBD2 (6 bases). V lost 3 bases, J lost 5 bases, and 26 bases lay in between. This CDR3 has 19 amino acids. Germline V gives CDR1 SGDLS, CDR2 YYNGEE. The CDR3 loop is CASSGAGRGIGLGTGELFF. CDR3 DNA: TGTGCCAGCAGCGGAGCAGGGCGCGGGATTGGTCTTGGGACCGGGGAGCTGTTTTTT.

The chain couples TRBV15 to TRBJ2-5; 11 bases match TRBD1. Germline loops: CDR1 LNHNV, CDR2 YYDKDF (reference sequence). The CDR3 loop spans 15 amino acids. With V trimmed by 3 bases and J by 4 bases, 4 bases remained unmatched. CDR3 nucleotide sequence: TGTGCCACCAGCAGGGACAGGGGGCTCACAGAGACCCAGTACTTC. As protein: CATSRDRGLTETQYF.

The chain links TRBV10-3 to TRBJ2-7, with 7 bases that match TRBD1. With V trimmed by 10 bases and J by 0 bases, 12 bases remained unmatched. The germline V gene encodes CDR1 ENHRY and CDR2 SYGVKD. The CDR3 consists of 15 residues. CDR3 nucleotide sequence: TGTGCCAGCGCCACCCCGGACAGGTACTCCTACGAGCAGTACTTC. Residues: CASATPDRYSYEQYF.

The rearrangement links TRBV29-1 to TRBJ1-5, with 9 bases identical to TRBD1. Per the germline V gene, CDR1 is SQVTM and CDR2 is ANQGSEA. With 5 bases clipped from V and 7 bases from J, the junction kept 12 bases outside the gene matches. The CDR3 extends over 15 amino acids. The CDR3 DNA reads TGCAGCGTTTGGGGGACAGGGCACCTCGAGCAGCCCCAGCATTTT. Protein: CSVWGTGHLEQPQHF.

This clonotype was picked up a small number of times. The chain carries TRBV2 and TRBJ2-6; 8 bases align to TRBD1. Germline lookup yields CDR1 SNHLY and CDR2 FYNNEI. The trim removed 9 bases at V and 1 base at J, leaving 8 bases unmatched. CDR3 length: 16 amino acids. CDR3 DNA sequence: TGTGCCAGTATAAGAGACAGGGGATCTGGGGCCAACGTCCTGACTTTC. Translating it yields CASIRDRGSGANVLTF.

The rearrangement links TRBV13 to TRBJ1-6; tentatively, D is TRBD1 (5 bases). The CDR3 loop spans 14 amino acids. V was trimmed by 4 bases and J by 8 bases, leaving 12 bases between them. Germline V gene data show CDR1 as PRHDT and CDR2 as FYEKMQ (reference sequence). The CDR3 here is CASSSAQGYSPLHF. Written as DNA, the CDR3 is TGTGCCAGCAGCTCCGCCCAGGGATATTCACCCCTCCACTTT.

This clonotype occurred many times. This chain links TRBV7-7 with TRBJ2-5, with 11 positions matching TRBD2. V lost 1 base, J lost 2 bases, and 3 bases stayed unmatched. CDR3 size: 16 residues. Germline V gene lookup returns CDR1 SSHAT and CDR2 FNYEAQ (reference sequence). Here the CDR3 DNA reads TGTGCCAGCAGCTTAGAGAGGACTAGCGGGCAAGAGACCCAGTACTTC. As protein: CASSLERTSGQETQYF. Full variable domain (rest looked up from reference TRBV7-7 and TRBJ2-5): GAGVSQSPRYKVTKRGQDVTLRCDPISSHATLYWYQQALGQGPEFLTYFNYEAQPDKSGLPSDRFSAERPEGSISTLTIQRTEQRDSAMYRCASSLERTSGQETQYFGPGTRLLVL.

This clonotype has more than one count but fewer than ten. The chain recombines TRBV10-3 with TRBJ2-3; TRBD1 or TRBD2 may be the D gene (5 bases each). The CDR3 spans 15 residues. Germline values: CDR1 ENHRY, CDR2 SYGVKD. The ends were cut back, 3 bases at V and 0 bases at J, with 10 bases in the middle. As DNA, the CDR3 is TGTGCCATCAGTGATGGGACGGGAAGCACAGATACGCAGTATTTT. As protein: CAISDGTGSTDTQYF.

V is TRBV11-2 and J is TRBJ2-7; D might be TRBD1 or TRBD2, each matching 5 bases. V shed 5 bases and J shed 6 bases, with 11 bases lying between them. The CDR3 loop spans 12 amino acids. Germline CDR1 SGHAT, CDR2 FQNNGV. The CDR3 bases are TGTGCCAGCAGCACCCTGGGGGTCGAGCAGTACTTC. This codes for CASSTLGVEQYF.

This chain uses TRBV5-5 with TRBJ2-7; 8 bases agree with TRBD1. The CDR3 is made up of 16 amino acids. V dropped 4 bases and J dropped 4; count of bases not matched to a gene: 13. Per germline, CDR1 SGHKS and CDR2 YYEKEE (reference sequence). The CDR3 DNA is TGTGCCAGCAGCATTGCTCCGACAGGGGCCATATACGAGCAGTACTTC. Amino acids: CASSIAPTGAIYEQYF. Based on the CDR3 plus reference TRBV5-5 and TRBJ2-7, the full variable domain is DAGVTQSPTHLIKTRGQQVTLRCSPISGHKSVSWYQQVLGQGPQFIFQYYEKEERGRGNFPDRFSARQFPNYSSELNVNALLLGDSALYLCASSIAPTGAIYEQYFGPGTRLTVT.

This clonotype has only one observation. V is TRBV14 and J is TRBJ1-2; D call uncertain. This CDR3 has 17 residues. The V gene lost 4 bases and the J gene lost 2 bases, with 20 bases spanning the gap. Germline V gene lookup returns CDR1 SGHDN and CDR2 FVKESK. This CDR3 reads CASSRSTGSKTNYGYTF. Here the CDR3 DNA reads TGTGCCAGCAGCCGGTCGACGGGGTCCAAGACAAACTATGGCTACACCTTC.

On this clonotype: The junction shows a germline mismatch at one end, possibly a read error. The chain is built from TRBV10-3 and TRBJ2-3; the match to TRBD2 covers 13 bases. The length of the CDR3 is 15 residues. Germline lookup yields CDR1 ENHRY and CDR2 SYGVKD. The CDR3 protein is CASSELAGGADTQYF. CDR3 bases: TGTGCCAGCAGTGAACTAGCGGGAGGGGCAGATACGCAGTATTTT.

V is TRBV7-3 and J is TRBJ2-5; 9 bases match TRBD1. Germline lookup yields CDR1 SGHTA and CDR2 FQGTGA. V lost 5 bases, J lost 1 base, and 5 bases stayed unmatched. This CDR3 region has 15 residues. The CDR3 sequence: CASSPTGQGQETQYF. The CDR3 DNA is TGTGCCAGCAGCCCTACGGGACAGGGCCAAGAGACCCAGTACTTC. The variable domain in full, with the rest retrieved from reference TRBV7-3 and TRBJ2-5, is GAGVSQTPSNKVTEKGKYVELRCDPISGHTALYWYRQSLGQGPEFLIYFQGTGAADDSGLPNDRFFAVRPEGSVSTLKIQRTERGDSAVYLCASSPTGQGQETQYFGPGTRLLVL.

The chain links TRBV4-1 to TRBJ1-6; D gene ambiguous. This CDR3 contains 15 residues. Germline CDR1 and CDR2: MGHRA and YSYEKL. Trimming took off 1 base at V and 6 bases at J, with 10 bases between the two ends. The CDR3 is CASSQVIRPNSPLHF. In DNA, the CDR3 is TGCGCCAGCAGCCAAGTGATTCGTCCTAATTCACCCCTCCACTTT.

The genes are TRBV7-6 and TRBJ2-6; the D gene is possibly TRBD1 (6 bases). V was shortened by 5 bases and J by 6 bases, with 14 bases between the two germline ends. From germline, CDR1 is SGHVS and CDR2 FNYEAQ. The CDR3 is made up of 15 amino acids. For the CDR3, the DNA is TGTGCCAGCAGCCCATTACAGGGTGAGGCCAACGTCCTGACTTTC. Translated: CASSPLQGEANVLTF.

The V gene is TRBV7-2, the J gene TRBJ2-7; 9 bases are a match to TRBD1. Germline V CDR1 and CDR2: SGHTA, FQGNSA. CDR3 length: 15 residues. V dropped 5 bases and J dropped 2; count of bases not matched to a gene: 7. CDR3 loop: CASSSTRQGAYEQYF. The CDR3 DNA is TGTGCCAGCAGCAGCACCAGACAGGGGGCCTACGAGCAGTACTTC. Together with reference TRBV7-2 and TRBJ2-7, the CDR3 gives the full variable domain: GAGVSQSPSNKVTEKGKDVELRCDPISGHTALYWYRQSLGQGLEFLIYFQGNSAPDKSGLPSDRFSAERTGGSVSTLTIQRTQQEDSAVYLCASSSTRQGAYEQYFGPGTRLTVT.